This T cell receptor (beta chain) is drawn from a study of cytomegalovirus exposure and HLA in healthy donors. About the study: Inside one of the first data releases sat some 85 million unique TCRs taken from HLA-typed donors. Study results and limitations: Donors belonging to an Asian-associated ancestry cluster reportedly showed fewer N-insertions in productive TCRs than the approximately 700-donor mean, according to what a later analysis found.

J lost 9 bases, V lost 5 bases, and 7 bases had no gene match. The germline CDR1 and CDR2 sequences are SGHAT and FQNNGV. The CDR3 sequence is 14 residues long. PCR employed 60 Vbeta and 13 Jbeta primers. The repertoire was sequenced with immunoSEQ multiplex PCR; TCRdb's copy has only in-frame clones and lacks some. Altogether over 150,000 clones are present, roughly 80% being singletons, with the ten largest covering about 1.6%. Comment on this clone: Antigen: not known.

The chain couples TRBV11-2 to TRBJ1-5; 10 bases map to TRBD1. The sequenced sample consisted of PBMCs. The receptor's source is a young woman in good health and CMV-seronegative. CDR3 coding DNA: TGTGCCAGCAGCCTACTAGGACAGGGGGTGCCCCAGCATTTT. It codes for CASSLLGQGVPQHF.